These 15 T cell receptor beta chains were sequenced from one sample in a study of blood T cells in healthy people across ages. Together with a sample-barcoded 5' primer, a J-beta primer mix was included in a second PCR lasting roughly 6 to 12 cycles. TCRdb itself ran the 5' RACE reads through MiXCR, one entry per CDR3 protein. The data contain around 800,000 distinct CDR3 sequences, under 80% of them seen just once; the ten biggest clones take up around 30%. Sequenced: blood. These receptors were obtained from a man aged 30 to 45 in good health.

This clonotype was picked up one time. V gene TRBV4-1 combines with J gene TRBJ2-1, with D possibly matching TRBD2 (5 bases). Germline assignment: CDR1 MGHRA and CDR2 YSYEKL. With 1 base removed from V and 6 bases from J, the gap between germline ends came to 13 bases. The CDR3 is made up of 15 amino acids. Here the CDR3 DNA reads TGCGCCAGCAGCCAAGTTGTACTAGTAGGCAATGAGCAGTTCTTC. Translation: CASSQVVLVGNEQFF.

There are a few counts of this clonotype. Here the CDR3 DNA reads TGCAGCGTTGACCGGGACTACAGCACAGATACGCAGTATTTT. This sequence encodes CSVDRDYSTDTQYF. V usage is TRBV29-1 and J usage is TRBJ2-3; 7 nucleotides match TRBD2. Germline V gives CDR1 SQVTM, CDR2 ANQGSEA. CDR3 size: 14 residues. The V gene end was trimmed by 3 bases and the J gene end by 0 bases; junction bases not matched to a gene: 3.

The CDR3 protein is CAISATDSGVNNEQFF. CDR3 sequence (DNA): TGTGCCATCAGTGCGACAGACTCTGGGGTCAACAATGAGCAGTTCTTC. The chain is built from TRBV10-3 and TRBJ2-1, with TRBD1 as a possible D gene (5 bases). This CDR3 has 16 residues. From germline, CDR1 is ENHRY and CDR2 SYGVKD. Between the trimmed V and J ends, which lost 4 bases and 5 bases, there was a span of 18 bases.

The chain has TRBV5-5 and TRBJ2-3; TRBD1 matches at 7 bases. Losses at the gene ends were 2 bases for V and 6 bases for J; bases not matched to a gene: 12. The CDR3 is 16 residues long. Germline assignment: CDR1 SGHKS and CDR2 YYEKEE (reference sequence). CDR3 sequence reads: CASSFQGQTLTDTQYF. Written as DNA, the CDR3 is TGTGCCAGCAGCTTCCAGGGACAGACCTTAACTGATACGCAGTATTTT.

The chain employs TRBV5-1 and TRBJ2-7; 7 bases match TRBD1. The CDR3 totals 16 residues. The germline CDR1 and CDR2 sequences are SGHRS and YFSETQ. With V trimmed by 5 bases and J by 2 bases, 13 bases remained unmatched. The CDR3 loop reads CASRNPSGTATYEQYF. As DNA, the CDR3 is TGCGCCAGCAGAAATCCGTCCGGGACAGCAACCTACGAGCAGTACTTC.

This clonotype came up a few times. The chain joins TRBV25-1 to TRBJ1-2; D not certain. This CDR3 contains 11 residues. Germline values: CDR1 MGHDK, CDR2 SYGVNS. Trimming took 4 bases from V and 7 from J, leaving 7 bases between them. The DNA of the CDR3 is TGTGCCAGCAGTGGACCCATTGGCTACACCTTC. Translated: CASSGPIGYTF.

This chain uses TRBV7-2 with TRBJ2-5; 14 bases match TRBD2. The DNA matches TRBJ2-7 better at its end, which makes the J call doubtful. The length of the CDR3 is 15 residues. Germline-derived CDR1 and CDR2 are SGHTA and FQGNSA. CDR3 nucleotides: TGTGCCAGCAGCCCCGGACTAGCGGGAGGTAACGAGCAGTACTTC. This codes for CASSPGLAGGNEQYF.

Only a few counts were recorded for this clonotype. J is TRBJ1-2 and V is TRBV6-5, with TRBD1 identical over 7 bases. The junction had 10 bases not matched to a gene; V was cut back by 5 bases and J by 4 bases. This CDR3 region has 15 residues. The germline CDR1 and CDR2 sequences are MNHEY and SVGAGI. The CDR3 region has the DNA TGTGCCAGCAGTACCCCAGGGGGTGATAGCTATGGCTACACCTTC. Amino acids: CASSTPGGDSYGYTF.

The CDR3 sequence: CASSLVSGLMVNTEAFF. In DNA, the CDR3 is TGTGCCAGCAGTTTAGTTAGCGGCTTGATGGTGAACACTGAAGCTTTCTTT. V is TRBV27 and J is TRBJ1-1; unclear D gene. V lost 2 bases, J lost 0 bases, and 16 bases lay in between. The germline CDR1 and CDR2 sequences are MNHEY and SMNVEV (reference sequence). The CDR3 is made up of 17 amino acids.

This clonotype turned up a few times. The rearrangement links TRBV28 to TRBJ2-5, with 8 bases that match TRBD1. The trim removed 5 bases at V and 6 bases at J, leaving 11 bases unmatched. This CDR3 is 15 amino acids long. Germline CDR1 reads MDHEN; CDR2 reads SYDVKM. The CDR3 bases are TGTGCCAGCAGTACAATCGGACAGGGTGCCCAGACCCAGTACTTC. The encoded protein is CASSTIGQGAQTQYF.

V usage is TRBV6-1 and J usage is TRBJ2-5; TRBD1 is a possible D gene (6 bases). Per germline, CDR1 MNHNS and CDR2 SASEGT. The CDR3 has 11 amino acids. The V and J ends lost 9 bases and 3 bases respectively, with 8 bases between them. CDR3 amino acids: CASHREETQYF. CDR3 DNA sequence: TGTGCCAGTCACAGGGAAGAGACCCAGTACTTC.

V is TRBV6-2 or TRBV6-3 and J is TRBJ2-7, with a weak D call TRBD2 (7 bases). CDR1 is MNHEY and CDR2 is SVGEGT in the germline V gene. CDR3 length: 15 residues. Trimming pared 7 bases from V and 7 bases from J, leaving 23 bases between. CDR3 protein: CASKGGQMNYNEQYF. The CDR3, as DNA: TGTGCCAGCAAGGGGGGGCAGATGAACTACAATGAGCAGTACTTC.

This clonotype was seen many times. The gene calls are TRBV20-1 and TRBJ2-7, with unresolved D. The CDR3 is 13 residues long. CDR1 and CDR2 (germline): DFQATT, SNEGSKA (reference sequence). V lost 0 bases, J lost 3 bases, and 9 bases lay in between. The CDR3 DNA sequence: TGCAGTGCTAGAGAGGGCGGAGTCTACGAGCAGTACTTC. Translating it yields CSAREGGVYEQYF.

This chain links TRBV6-2 or TRBV6-3 with TRBJ2-1; D is possibly TRBD1 or TRBD2 (5 bases each). Germline loops: CDR1 MNHEY, CDR2 SVGEGT. This CDR3 is built from 15 residues. Trimming took off 6 bases at V and 6 bases at J, with 18 bases between the two ends. CDR3 DNA sequence: TGTGCCAGCAGGTCTAGTGGGGGTTGGGGCAATGAGCAGTTCTTC. Its translation: CASRSSGGWGNEQFF.

The chain joins TRBV4-2 to TRBJ2-7, with D unresolved. V was clipped by 0 bases and J by 3 bases, with 9 bases between them. The CDR3 length is 14 residues. Germline values: CDR1 LGHNA, CDR2 YNFKEQ. CDR3 coding DNA: TGTGCCAGCAGCCAAGAAGACACCGGCTACGAGCAGTACTTC. Its protein product is CASSQEDTGYEQYF.